Below are 28 T cell receptor beta chains sequenced from a single sample in a study of Tregs in tolerant kidney transplant recipients. Sequencing used immunoSEQ multiplex PCR; TCRdb keeps in-frame clones, though not all of them. The repertoire holds more than 90,000 clones, with approximately 90% as singletons. The specimen sequenced was CD4+ T cells from blood. The receptors originated from a human donor in good health.

The chain is built from TRBV2 and TRBJ2-7; TRBD2 aligns across 7 bases. Germline-derived CDR1 and CDR2 are SNHLY and FYNNEI. CDR3 size: 13 residues. V trimming: 6 bases; J trimming: 2 bases; junction bases outside the gene matches: 4. CDR3 sequence: CASRHGTTYEQYF. CDR3 in DNA: TGTGCCAGCAGGCACGGGACTACCTACGAGCAGTACTTC. Using reference TRBV2 and TRBJ2-7 for the parts outside the CDR3, the full variable domain is EPEVTQTPSHQVTQMGQEVILRCVPISNHLYFYWYRQILGQKVEFLVSFYNNEISEKSEIFDDQFSVERPDGSNFTLKIRSTKLEDSAMYFCASRHGTTYEQYFGPGTRLTVT.

V and J are TRBV2 and TRBJ2-7, with D maybe TRBD1 (6 bases). Germline CDR1 SNHLY, CDR2 FYNNEI. V was cut by 6 bases and J by 4 bases, with 16 bases left in between. CDR3 length: 14 residues. For the CDR3, the DNA is TGTGCCAGCAGGTGGACAGCGCAAGTTTACGAGCAGTACTTC. It codes for CASRWTAQVYEQYF.

The chain is built from TRBV7-2 and TRBJ1-2, with D possibly matching TRBD1 (5 bases). CDR3 length: 15 amino acids. With 5 bases removed from V and 5 bases from J, the gap between germline ends came to 18 bases. Germline lookup yields CDR1 SGHTA and CDR2 FQGNSA. The CDR3 protein is CASSPGWGNLYGYTF. The CDR3 DNA reads TGTGCCAGCAGCCCGGGTTGGGGGAATTTATATGGCTACACCTTC.

The chain combines TRBV11-2 with TRBJ2-7; weak D call: TRBD2 (6 bases). V lost 5 bases to trimming and J lost 5 bases, with 19 bases between them. The CDR3 runs to 15 residues. The germline gives CDR1 SGHAT, CDR2 FQNNGV. CDR3 loop: CASSAGRARVDEQYF. For the CDR3, the DNA is TGTGCCAGCAGCGCGGGGCGGGCCAGGGTTGACGAGCAGTACTTC.

The rearrangement joins TRBV18 to TRBJ2-5; TRBD2 might be the D (5 bases). The CDR3 has 15 amino acids. CDR1 is KGHSH, CDR2 LQKENI, per germline. V dropped 6 bases and J dropped 1 base, with 15 bases sitting between them. CDR3 in amino acids: CASSSPREVQETQYF. CDR3 bases: TGTGCCAGCTCGTCCCCACGGGAAGTCCAAGAGACCCAGTACTTC.

This sequence joins TRBV11-3 and TRBJ2-1; 8 bases are shared with TRBD1. V shed 5 bases and J 7 bases; nucleotides not matched to a gene: 10. In germline, CDR1 is SGHNT, CDR2 YENEEA. This CDR3 region has 15 residues. In DNA, the CDR3 is TGTGCCAGCAGCGCCAACAGGGGGACCTTTAATGAGCAGTTCTTC. It codes for CASSANRGTFNEQFF.

V gene TRBV30 combines with J gene TRBJ1-5; D possibly corresponds to TRBD1 (5 bases). From germline, CDR1 is GTSNPN and CDR2 SVGIG (reference sequence). V shed 4 bases and J shed 3 bases, with 13 bases lying between them. The CDR3 is 14 amino acids. The CDR3, as DNA: TGTGCCTGGAACACTCACAGGAACAATCAGCCCCAGCATTTT. This translates into CAWNTHRNNQPQHF.

The chain recombines TRBV7-9 with TRBJ2-5; TRBD1 is a possible D gene (5 bases). V lost 6 bases, J lost 5 bases, and 16 bases lay in between. Germline values: CDR1 SEHNR, CDR2 FQNEAQ (reference sequence). This CDR3 comprises 14 residues. The CDR3 reads CASSKHQGQETQYF. CDR3 DNA: TGTGCCAGCAGTAAACACCAGGGCCAGGAGACCCAGTACTTC.

The gene calls are TRBV11-1 and TRBJ1-2; D remains ambiguous. This CDR3 has 14 amino acids. The germline gives CDR1 SGHAT, CDR2 FQDESV (reference sequence). With 5 bases removed from V and 3 bases from J, the gap between germline ends came to 13 bases. CDR3 nucleotide sequence: TGTGCCAGCAGCCGAGACCCAAAGGACTATGGCTACACCTTC. Its translation: CASSRDPKDYGYTF.

The chain couples TRBV15 to TRBJ1-4; no definite D call. V was cut by 0 bases and J by 8 bases, with 7 bases left in between. This CDR3 region has 13 residues. Germline assignment: CDR1 LNHNV and CDR2 YYDKDF (reference sequence). CDR3 bases: TGTGCCACCAGCAGAGATCCCCAGGAAAAACTGTTTTTT. Its protein product is CATSRDPQEKLFF.

As regards this clone: This specimen includes other DNA sequences encoding the same CDR3. This chain's CDR3 is CASSFLAGGPDTQYF. The CDR3 coding sequence is TGCGCCAGCAGCTTCCTAGCGGGAGGGCCAGATACGCAGTATTTT. This chain joins TRBV5-1 and TRBJ2-3, with TRBD2 identical over 12 bases. CDR3 size: 15 residues. After removal of 2 bases from V and 4 bases from J, the junction contained 2 bases not matched to a gene. Germline V gene sequence: CDR1 SGHRS, CDR2 YFSETQ.

This chain links TRBV6-1 with TRBJ1-1; TRBD1 matches at 8 bases. The CDR3 totals 14 residues. Germline V gene sequence: CDR1 MNHNS, CDR2 SASEGT. After removal of 5 bases from V and 5 bases from J, the junction contained 7 bases not matched to a gene. CDR3 in amino acids: CASSLEDRETEAFF. The DNA of the CDR3 is TGTGCCAGCAGTCTCGAGGACAGGGAAACTGAAGCTTTCTTT.

V is TRBV19 and J is TRBJ1-2, with D uncertain. The length of the CDR3 is 17 residues. Germline CDR1 and CDR2: LNHDA and SQIVND (reference sequence). Trimming removed 2 bases at V and 7 bases at J, with 23 bases between. Here the CDR3 reads CASSISRASALTVGYTF. As DNA, the CDR3 is TGTGCCAGTAGTATATCGAGGGCGAGCGCCCTAACGGTTGGCTACACCTTC.

J is TRBJ2-1 and V is TRBV12-5, with a weak D call TRBD1 (6 bases). CDR3 length: 15 residues. V was shortened by 5 bases and J by 3 bases, with 14 bases between the two germline ends. CDR1 is LGHNT and CDR2 is FRNRAP in the germline V gene. CDR3 protein: CASGPTGMNYNEQFF. CDR3 coding DNA: TGTGCTAGTGGTCCCACAGGGATGAACTACAATGAGCAGTTCTTC.

The chain couples TRBV5-4 to TRBJ1-3; TRBD1 might be the D (6 bases). Germline V gene sequence: CDR1 SGHNT, CDR2 YYREEE (reference sequence). V was shortened by 4 bases and J by 1 base, with 12 bases between the two germline ends. The CDR3 is made up of 15 amino acids. In DNA form, the CDR3 reads TGTGCCAGCAGCCGGGGGGCGGCTTCTGGAAACACCATATATTTT. Translation gives CASSRGAASGNTIYF.

J is TRBJ2-2 and V is TRBV5-1; 7 bases fit TRBD1. V was clipped by 2 bases and J by 1 base; unmatched bases: 8. CDR1 is SGHRS, CDR2 YFSETQ, per germline. The CDR3 is made up of 17 amino acids. For the CDR3, the DNA is TGCGCCAGCAGCTTACCGCCCCGGGACAGGAACACCGGGGAGCTGTTTTTT. Its protein is CASSLPPRDRNTGELFF.

The chain employs TRBV9 and TRBJ1-6; no reliable D call. The length of the CDR3 is 11 residues. V lost 7 bases, J lost 3 bases, and 2 bases lay in between. Germline CDR1 reads SGDLS; CDR2 reads YYNGEE. The CDR3 sequence: CASGYNSPLHF. The CDR3 DNA follows: TGTGCCAGCGGCTATAATTCACCCCTCCACTTT. Supplemented by reference TRBV9 and TRBJ1-6, the full variable domain reads DSGVTQTPKHLITATGQRVTLRCSPRSGDLSVYWYQQSLDQGLQFLIQYYNGEERAKGNILERFSAQQFPDLHSELNLSSLELGDSALYFCASGYNSPLHFGNGTRLTVT.

This clone was seen once. The CDR3 DNA sequence: TGTGCCAGCAGCTTTAGCGGGGGGGAGACCCAGTACTTC. Its translation: CASSFSGGETQYF. The rearrangement links TRBV13 to TRBJ2-5; 10 nucleotides match TRBD2. V was pared by 3 bases and J by 5 bases, with 0 bases of the junction left unmatched. The germline V gene has CDR1 PRHDT and CDR2 FYEKMQ (reference sequence). The CDR3 totals 13 residues.

The J gene is TRBJ1-2, the V gene TRBV5-6; 7 nucleotides align to TRBD1. CDR1 SGHDT and CDR2 YYEEEE come from the germline V gene. Trimming cost V 4 bases and J 4 bases; bases outside gene matches: 7. The CDR3 covers 14 residues. CDR3 bases: TGTGCCAGCAGCATGGGACAGCGAGGCTATGGCTACACCTTC. Protein sequence: CASSMGQRGYGYTF.

This clone was picked up a small number of times. The sample contains more than one DNA sequence encoding this CDR3. CDR3 residues: CASSPGYEQYF. The CDR3 bases are TGTGCCAGCTCACCGGGGTACGAGCAGTACTTC. The chain combines TRBV18 with TRBJ2-7; D not resolved. The CDR3 consists of 11 residues. V lost 3 bases to trimming and J lost 4 bases, with 4 bases between them. The germline gives CDR1 KGHSH, CDR2 LQKENI.

The J gene is TRBJ1-1, the V gene TRBV5-1, with D unclear. The CDR3 runs to 14 residues. From germline, CDR1 is SGHRS and CDR2 YFSETQ. V lost 0 bases and J 1 base, leaving 7 bases between the germline ends. The CDR3 nucleotides read TGCGCCAGCAGCTTGGGCAGGTCGAACACTGAAGCTTTCTTT. Protein: CASSLGRSNTEAFF.

This chain joins TRBV5-4 and TRBJ1-1, with D uncertain. This CDR3 is 13 amino acids long. Trimming pared 9 bases from V and 3 bases from J, leaving 15 bases between. The germline gives CDR1 SGHNT, CDR2 YYREEE (reference sequence). CDR3 residues: CATSSPLYTEAFF. The CDR3, as DNA: TGTGCCACCTCATCGCCACTTTACACTGAAGCTTTCTTT.

This sequence joins TRBV12-2 and TRBJ2-7; TRBD1, the table's D call, lacks a check against the DNA. TRBV12-2 is tagged as a pseudogene. There are 16 residues in the CDR3. DNA for the CDR3: TGTGCAAGTCGCTTAGCAGGTCAGGGGGCCTCCTACGAGCAGTACTTC. Translation gives CASRLAGQGASYEQYF.

V is TRBV7-2 and J is TRBJ1-5, with 7 bases lining up with TRBD1. V lost 4 bases to trimming and J lost 5 bases; unmatched junction nucleotides: 8. Germline loops: CDR1 SGHTA, CDR2 FQGNSA. The CDR3 spans 15 residues. DNA for the CDR3: TGTGCCAGCAGCTACATAGACAGGGACCATCAGCCCCAGCATTTT. Translated, it gives CASSYIDRDHQPQHF. The full variable domain, rest sourced from reference TRBV7-2 and TRBJ1-5, is GAGVSQSPSNKVTEKGKDVELRCDPISGHTALYWYRQSLGQGLEFLIYFQGNSAPDKSGLPSDRFSAERTGGSVSTLTIQRTQQEDSAVYLCASSYIDRDHQPQHFGDGTRLSIL.

The chain couples TRBV5-1 to TRBJ2-3, with TRBD2 identical over 15 bases. CDR1 is SGHRS, CDR2 YFSETQ, per germline. This CDR3 spans 18 amino acids. V shed 5 bases and J 2 bases; nucleotides not matched to a gene: 9. Here the CDR3 DNA reads TGCGCCAGCAGTTCTCCGGGACTAGCGGGAGGCCTCACAGATACGCAGTATTTT. Protein sequence: CASSSPGLAGGLTDTQYF.

This chain links TRBV6-1 with TRBJ1-3; D might be TRBD1 (6 bases). Germline V gene lookup returns CDR1 MNHNS and CDR2 SASEGT. V lost 8 bases and J lost 3, with 14 bases in between. The CDR3 consists of 14 residues. The CDR3: CASGEGGSGNTIYF. The CDR3 DNA reads as TGTGCCAGCGGAGAGGGGGGCAGTGGAAACACCATATATTTT.

This chain uses TRBV7-2 with TRBJ2-5; D is possibly TRBD2 (5 bases). Trimming removed 2 bases from V and 5 bases from J, with 12 bases in between. The germline V gene encodes CDR1 SGHTA and CDR2 FQGNSA. CDR3 length: 14 residues. CDR3 DNA: TGTGCCAGCAGCTTAAGTCGGACGGGGGAGACCCAGTACTTC. Amino acid sequence: CASSLSRTGETQYF.

This clone has just a few counts. The J gene is TRBJ2-2, the V gene TRBV2; no definite D call. The V end lost 8 bases, the J end lost 7 bases, and 14 bases lay between the germline ends. Germline V gene data show CDR1 as SNHLY and CDR2 as FYNNEI. The CDR3 has 13 residues. The CDR3 DNA is TGTGCCAGCTCTGGACCGGGCGGCGGGGAGCTGTTTTTT. Encoded protein: CASSGPGGGELFF.